The entry that follows covers one T cell receptor beta chain sequence. The source of the sample is a study of blood T cell repertoires in COVID-19. Study details: Samples representing acute and convalescent COVID-19 were sourced from the United States, Italy and Spain. T cells, B-cell-depleted T cells, or PBMCs provided the cDNA or gDNA that served as material.

In the authors' workflow: By means of reference gene primer amplification, nucleated cell counts were estimated. Data came from immunoSEQ multiplex PCR; TCRdb stores just in-frame clones and leaves some out. The V and J calls and the clone size are those of that table, but D and trimming were determined from the DNA. This table holds approximately 140,000 clones, 84% found once. The CDR3 runs to 16 residues. Trimming removed 2 bases from V and 4 bases from J; junction bases left unmatched: 8. Germline CDR1 and CDR2: LNHDA and SQIVND (reference sequence). The receptor was isolated from a man between 65 and 85 years old with acute or convalescent COVID-19. V gene TRBV19 combines with J gene TRBJ2-1, with 7 bases fitting TRBD1. The sample was peripheral blood. CDR3: CASSISGQRIYNEQFF. The CDR3 DNA reads TGTGCCAGTAGTATATCGGGACAGCGTATTTACAATGAGCAGTTCTTC.